One TCR beta chain is described in this entry. The V gene lost 1 base and the J gene lost 9 bases, with 13 bases spanning the gap. CDR1 is SGHAT, CDR2 FQDESV, per germline (reference sequence). The CDR3 extends over 14 amino acids. Assay used: immunoSEQ multiplex PCR; TCRdb lists only in-frame clones, some missing. The sample includes fewer than 350,000 clones, around nine tenths of them seen just once. The data stem from a study of blood T cell repertoires in COVID-19. Overall study context: Samples representing acute and convalescent COVID-19 were sourced from the United States, Italy and Spain.

Participant ages covered roughly 18 to 89 years across about 22 US areas. The sequencing sample was made of PBMCs or T cells enriched from blood (not recorded which). The clonotype comes from a woman aged 40-49 years who had recovered from COVID-19. The genes are TRBV11-1 and TRBJ2-1; D ambiguous. CDR3 sequence reads: CASSLVALPGEQFF. The CDR3 nucleotides read TGTGCCAGCAGCTTAGTTGCTCTTCCGGGTGAGCAGTTCTTC.